The T cell receptor (beta chain) described here comes from a study of blood T cell repertoires in COVID-19. Using immunoSEQ multiplex PCR, the repertoire was profiled, and TCRdb retains in-frame clones only, with some absent. The sample contains more than 95,000 clones, approximately 80% of which appear only once. The J segment lost 2 bases and the V segment lost 8 bases, leaving 9 bases of the junction unmatched. Germline V gene data show CDR1 as LNHDA and CDR2 as SQIVND (reference sequence). The CDR3 covers 15 residues. The chain employs TRBV19 and TRBJ2-1; the match to TRBD1 covers 7 bases. The sample comprised peripheral blood. The clonotype was recovered from a woman between 65 and 79 years old with acute or convalescent COVID-19. In DNA, the CDR3 is TGTGCCAGTTCCCGACAGGGTGGGACCTACAATGAGCAGTTCTTC. Protein product: CASSRQGGTYNEQFF.